The text below deals with one T cell receptor (beta chain). The antigen it recognizes is unknown. No base qualities exist here, and no much larger clone lies one base off it. The data were obtained in a study of OX40 agonist ivuxolimab in advanced cancers. Broadly, across the study: The costimulatory receptor OX40 (CD134) was targeted by ivuxolimab, a fully human IgG2 agonistic monoclonal antibody. Intravenous ivuxolimab was administered to patients every 2 weeks at six dose levels: 0.01, 0.1, 0.3, 1.5, 3 and 10 mg/kg. Partial responses were achieved by three dose-escalation patients, of whom one had hepatocellular carcinoma and two had cutaneous melanoma. The purpose of peripheral TCRbeta sequencing was to test whether ivuxolimab changed TCR sequence diversity and led to clonal T-cell expansion. The paper covers the monotherapy dose-escalation part of the phase I ivuxolimab trial, which included N ≈ 52 patients. Of the approximately 50 dose-escalation patients, hepatocellular carcinoma was present in about 20, melanoma in some 15, renal cell carcinoma in 9 and head and neck cancer in 9. Prior anti-PD-1, anti-PD-L1 or anti-CTLA-4 therapy was permitted, and 40% of dose-escalation patients had received checkpoint inhibitors. The dose-escalation cohort was 82.7% male with a mean age of around 64 years, ranging from roughly 23 to 85. What the research found in general, with its limitations: At doses of 0.1 to 3.0 mg/kg, clonal expansion of both CD4+ and CD8+ T cells in blood was seen between baseline and week 6. Low levels of normalized T-cell clonal expansion were also seen in some patients who did not respond. In the 0.1-3.0 mg/kg groups, partial responders had among the lowest normalized peripheral clonal expansion, particularly in CD8+ T cells. On average, CD8+ T cells showed more expanded clones than CD4+ T cells after ivuxolimab. Which antigens the clonally expanded peripheral T cells were specific for was not determined.

From cysteine to phenylalanine, the CDR3 is 14 amino acids long. Only CDR3 DNA remains: 42 bases, in frame from the first base. CDR1 and CDR2, per the germline V gene, are SGHRS and YFSETQ. Trimming removed 1 base from V and 2 bases from J, leaving 8 bases between the germline ends. To sequence the TCRbeta CDR3 region, genomic DNA was isolated from the sorted cells. The immunoSEQ Assay was used for sequencing of TCRbeta CDR3 regions. This immuneACCESS table, as held by TCRdb, lists in-frame sequences with V and J called but not all clones. Of the missing ones, under half trace to an unresolved V gene in checked studies; the others have no known cause. The sample yields under 90,000 clones; around 83% were counted once. The ten largest clones add up to about 1.5% of the sample. The trial excluded patients who had a history of autoimmune disease or were on systemic immunosuppression. Peripheral blood for TCR sequencing was drawn from every dose cohort at baseline, at cycle 4 day 1 and at cycle 7 day 1. The samples were taken from a phase I, first-in-human, multicenter, open-label dose-escalation trial of ivuxolimab. Adults with locally advanced or metastatic head and neck squamous cell, hepatocellular, melanoma or renal cell carcinoma were enrolled in the trial. Before TCR sequencing, CD4+ T cells and CD8+ T cells from peripheral blood were sorted into separate populations.

The receptor comes from an adult with an advanced solid tumor such as melanoma, head and neck, liver or kidney cancer. The input for sequencing was CD4+ or CD8+ T cells sorted from blood, taken in a trial of the OX40 agonist ivuxolimab. The rearrangement combines TRBV5-1 with TRBJ2-3; no D gene call is confident. DNA sequence: TGCGCCAGCAGCTTGTCGAGCGACACAGATACGCAGTATTTT. Its protein product is CASSLSSDTDTQYF.